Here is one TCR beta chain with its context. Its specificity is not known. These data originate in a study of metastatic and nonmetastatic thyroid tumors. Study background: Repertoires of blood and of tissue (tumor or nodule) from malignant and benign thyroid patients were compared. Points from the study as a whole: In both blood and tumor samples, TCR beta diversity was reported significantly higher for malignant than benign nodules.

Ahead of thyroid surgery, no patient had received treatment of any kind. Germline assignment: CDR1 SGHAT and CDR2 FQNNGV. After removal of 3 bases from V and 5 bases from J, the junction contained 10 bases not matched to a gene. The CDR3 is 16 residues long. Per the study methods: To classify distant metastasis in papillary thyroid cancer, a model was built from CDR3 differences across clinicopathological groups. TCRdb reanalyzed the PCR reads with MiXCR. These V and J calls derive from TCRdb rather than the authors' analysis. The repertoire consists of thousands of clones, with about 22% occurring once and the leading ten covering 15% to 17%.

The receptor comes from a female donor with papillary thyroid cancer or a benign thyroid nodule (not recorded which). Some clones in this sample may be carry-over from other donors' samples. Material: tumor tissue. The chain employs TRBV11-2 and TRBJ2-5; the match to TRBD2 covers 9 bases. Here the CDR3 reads CASSLRLAVYSETQYF. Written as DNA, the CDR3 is TGTGCCAGCAGCTTGAGACTAGCGGTATATTCCGAGACCCAGTACTTC.